This T cell receptor beta chain was recovered during a study of blood T cell repertoires in COVID-19 (dated by TCRdb to about 2020). About the study as a whole: Samples covering the acute and convalescent phases of COVID-19 were provided by collaborators in the United States, Italy and Spain. The prospective study material was composed of cDNA or gDNA derived from T cells, B-cell-depleted T cells, or PBMCs. The dataset comprised deeply sampled blood TCRbeta repertoires from subjects exposed to, actively infected with, or recovered from COVID-19. The repertoires were released in a freely available public database meant as a resource for research on the immune response to SARS-CoV-2. Samples were obtained from the ongoing ImmuneRACE study (first 160 participants) and from about 1,300 subjects provided by 6 global collaborators. A de-identified subject ID, COVID-19 status, age in years and sex were almost always included in the sample metadata. Where available, HLA class I and class II types were taken from metadata supplied by the sample provider and were not determined by assay-based typing.

Study-wide findings and limitations: How much clinical and demographic metadata was included differed by source and by participant, and the metadata was provided uncurated.

V sheds 4 bases and J sheds 11 bases, leaving 12 bases between their ends. The CDR3 starts with the cysteine, ends with the phenylalanine, and has 12 residues. The only DNA kept is the CDR3, 36 bases in frame from the first base. Each collaborating institution followed its own protocols to collect whole blood in K2EDTA tubes. For TCRbeta analysis, collaborator samples were shipped as frozen whole blood, as isolated PBMCs, or as DNA extracted from either sample type. The table lists this clone with a few counts. The specificity of this receptor is unknown. Base qualities are not provided; no much larger clone lies one nucleotide away. TCRbeta CDR3 regions were amplified from genomic DNA by means of the immunoSEQ Assay, a bias-controlled multiplex PCR. From the authors' description of their analysis: The number of nucleated cells in each sample was estimated from the amplification of reference gene primers within the assay. Sequence reads were collapsed and filtered to measure the absolute abundance of every unique TCRbeta CDR3 rearrangement. Productive Simpson clonality was computed per sample as the square root of Simpson's diversity index over productive rearrangements. TCRdb's version of the immuneACCESS table is confined to in-frame rearrangements and falls short of the full clone set. An unresolved V gene accounts for under half of the shortfall where checked; the remainder is of unknown origin. From that table come the V and J calls and clone size; the DNA was used to work out D and trimming. The sample table holds roughly 300,000 clones, of which 85% were seen once. About 7% of the sample lies in the top ten.

What was sequenced was peripheral blood. Here the chain combines TRBV12-3 or TRBV12-4 and TRBJ1-5, with a tentative D gene TRBD1 over 5 matching bases. This TCR came from a human donor in a cohort sampled during active COVID-19. CDR3 reads: CASSWRGSAQHF. The nucleotide sequence reads TGTGCCAGCAGTTGGAGGGGATCAGCCCAGCATTTT.